The clone carrying this T cell receptor beta chain came up a few times. Participant ages covered about 18 to 95 years across about two dozen US areas. The data stem from a study of blood T cell repertoires in COVID-19. Libraries were prepared by immunoSEQ multiplex PCR; TCRdb keeps only in-frame clonotypes and omits some of them. In the table there are about 150,000 clones, around four fifths of which are singletons. The receptor was derived from a man aged 45-65 years who had recovered from COVID-19. The sample consisted of PBMCs or T cells enriched from blood (not recorded which).

CDR3 bases: TGTGCCAGTAGGGACGGACAGGGGACAAATGAAAAACTGTTTTTT. Translating it yields CASRDGQGTNEKLFF. V usage is TRBV19 and J usage is TRBJ1-4; 9 nucleotides agree with TRBD1. The CDR3 runs 15 residues. V gave up 6 bases and J gave up 5 bases; unmatched junction bases: 7. Germline V lookup: CDR1 LNHDA, CDR2 SQIVND (reference sequence).